This TCR beta chain was profiled in a study of human T cells and chemical hapten exposure. The time point is: healthy volunteer bleed at 6 weeks. Whole blood, unfractionated, served as the material for total RNA extraction. This clonotype was counted many times. The CDR3 loop spans 16 amino acids. Germline assignment: CDR1 ENHRY and CDR2 SYGVKD. V shed 4 bases and J 4 bases; nucleotides not matched to a gene: 11. In TCRdb, the RACE reads were re-called with MiXCR into one record per CDR3 protein. The table records fewer than 85,000 distinct CDR3 sequences, about 9.2% of them present only once. The sequencing input was whole blood. The sequence came from a female donor in good health. Some clones in this sample may be carry-over from other donors' samples. The chain couples TRBV10-3 to TRBJ2-3; 7 positions match TRBD1. CDR3 sequence: CAISVGRTGTADTQYF. The CDR3 DNA is TGTGCCATCAGTGTGGGGCGGACAGGAACCGCAGATACGCAGTATTTT.